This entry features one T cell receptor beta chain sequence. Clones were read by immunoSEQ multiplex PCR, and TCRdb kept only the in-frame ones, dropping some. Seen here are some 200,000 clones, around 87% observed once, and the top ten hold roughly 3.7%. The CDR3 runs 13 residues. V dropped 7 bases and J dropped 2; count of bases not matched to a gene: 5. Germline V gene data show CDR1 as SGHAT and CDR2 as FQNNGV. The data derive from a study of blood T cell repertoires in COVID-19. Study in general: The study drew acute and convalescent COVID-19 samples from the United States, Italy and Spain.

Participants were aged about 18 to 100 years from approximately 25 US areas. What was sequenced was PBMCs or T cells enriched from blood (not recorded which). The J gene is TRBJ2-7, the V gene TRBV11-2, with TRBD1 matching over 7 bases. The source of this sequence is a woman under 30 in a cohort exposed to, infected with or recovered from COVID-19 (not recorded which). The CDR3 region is CASTGTATYEQYF. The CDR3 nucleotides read TGTGCCAGCACCGGGACAGCAACCTACGAGCAGTACTTC.